This T cell receptor (beta chain) emerged from a study of Graves' ophthalmopathy and Graves' hyperthyroidism. Study-level points and caveats: At around 70% sensitivity and approximately 74% specificity, the model predicted progression of the ophthalmopathy. The blood repertoire also included most expanded thyroid clonotypes above 0.001 frequency.

Between the trimmed V and J ends, which lost 1 base and 0 bases, there was a span of 16 bases. Germline assignment: CDR1 SGHVS and CDR2 FQNEAQ. This CDR3 spans 18 amino acids. This clonotype was found many times. Its antigen is as yet unknown. Amplification of TCR beta CDR3 regions used RNA transcripts. An initial RT-PCR round employing HTBI primers preceded a second-round multiplex PCR. From the multiplex PCR reads, TCRdb called clonotypes with MiXCR, one entry per CDR3 protein. Among 350,000 to 450,000 distinct CDR3 sequences, over 20% were seen once, and the ten largest hold 3%. Material for sequencing was peripheral blood. The sequence came from a woman between 18 and 30 years old with stable Graves' hyperthyroidism. This chain links TRBV7-8 with TRBJ2-4; TRBD2 might be the D (5 bases). The CDR3 loop is CASSLGVLAILAKNIQYF. DNA for the CDR3: TGTGCCAGCAGCTTAGGGGTTCTAGCAATCCTAGCCAAAAACATTCAGTACTTC.